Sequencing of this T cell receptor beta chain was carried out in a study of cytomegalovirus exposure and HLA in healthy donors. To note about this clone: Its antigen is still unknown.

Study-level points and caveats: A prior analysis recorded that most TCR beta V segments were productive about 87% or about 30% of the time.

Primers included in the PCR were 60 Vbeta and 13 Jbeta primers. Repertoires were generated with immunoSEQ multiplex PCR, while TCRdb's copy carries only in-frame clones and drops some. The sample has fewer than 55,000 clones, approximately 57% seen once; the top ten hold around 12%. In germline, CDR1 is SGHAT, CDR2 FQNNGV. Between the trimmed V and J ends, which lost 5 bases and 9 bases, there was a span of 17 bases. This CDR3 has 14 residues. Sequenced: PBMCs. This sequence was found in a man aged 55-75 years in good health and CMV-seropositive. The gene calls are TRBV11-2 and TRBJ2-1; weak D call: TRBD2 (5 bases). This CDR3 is CASSKRNLEGEQFF. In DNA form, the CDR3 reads TGTGCCAGCAGCAAACGCAATCTAGAGGGTGAGCAGTTCTTC.